The text below deals with one TCR beta chain. This receptor's antigen is unknown. No clone much larger than this one lies a single base away; base qualities are absent. Collaborating institutions collected whole blood in K2EDTA tubes following their own protocols. For TCRbeta analysis, collaborators shipped samples in one of three forms: frozen whole blood, isolated PBMCs, or DNA extracted from either of those sample types. The sample is drawn from a study of blood T cell repertoires in COVID-19 (dated by TCRdb to 2020 to 2021). Regarding the complete study: Samples covering the acute and convalescent phases of COVID-19 were provided by collaborators in the United States, Italy and Spain. A de-identified subject ID, COVID-19 status, age in years and sex were almost always included in the sample metadata. The repertoires were released in a freely available public database intended as a resource for research on the immune response to SARS-CoV-2. Deeply sampled blood TCRbeta repertoires from subjects exposed to, actively infected with, or recovered from COVID-19 were included in the dataset. Samples were obtained from the ongoing ImmuneRACE study (first 160 participants) and from 1,254 subjects provided by 6 global collaborators. Where available, HLA class I and class II types were taken from metadata supplied by the sample provider and were not determined by assay-based typing. The material from the prospective study consisted of cDNA or gDNA derived from T cells, B-cell-depleted T cells, or PBMCs. What the authors observed across the whole study: The quantity of clinical and demographic metadata differed by source and by participant and was supplied without curation.

TCRbeta CDR3 regions were amplified from genomic DNA using the immunoSEQ Assay, a bias-controlled multiplex PCR. The paper's data handling went like this. Nucleated cell counts per sample were estimated from amplification of reference gene primers within the assay. Sequence reads were collapsed and filtered to measure the absolute abundance of every unique TCRbeta CDR3 rearrangement. For each sample, productive Simpson clonality was calculated as the square root of Simpson's diversity index across productive rearrangements. Drawn from immuneACCESS, this table holds only the in-frame rearrangements with V and J called that TCRdb kept. Clones are partly lost; checked studies trace under half to an unresolved V gene and leave the rest unexplained. The D gene and trimming were derived from the DNA, and the V and J assignments and clone size from that table. The sample records 100,000 to 110,000 clones, about 89% of which are singletons. The ten largest clones add up to about 1.9% of the sample.

V is reduced by 2 bases and J by 7 bases, leaving a spacing of 20 bases between them. The CDR3, from cysteine to phenylalanine, totals 16 residues. The DNA shown is the 48-base CDR3, in frame from base 1. As encoded in the germline V gene, CDR1 is MNHEY while CDR2 is SVGEGT. Sequenced input: peripheral blood. The sequence is built from TRBV6-2 or TRBV6-3 and TRBJ1-2; the D segment could be TRBD1, given 5 matching bases. This TCR came from a man aged 50-60 years with active COVID-19. The CDR3 has the sequence CASSYPPTVRVAGYTF. The DNA reads TGTGCCAGCAGTTACCCTCCGACAGTACGGGTGGCTGGCTACACCTTC.